This TCR beta chain was recovered during a study of blood T cell repertoires in COVID-19. In the study overall: The cDNA or gDNA used as material had been derived from T cells, B-cell-depleted T cells, or PBMCs.

Donors in Cohort 3 who had recovered were those with two negative PCRs, healthcare professional clearance, or resolution of their symptoms. This CDR3 is built from 13 residues. The ends lost 3 bases at V and 8 bases at J; junction bases unmatched: 7. Per germline, CDR1 SGDLS and CDR2 YYNGEE. Measured with immunoSEQ multiplex PCR; TCRdb has only the in-frame clones, and not every one. This table has some 180,000 clones, more than 80% appearing once. The sequenced material came from PBMCs or T cells enriched from blood (not recorded which). This TCR derives from a middle-aged man who had recovered from COVID-19. The V gene is TRBV9, the J gene TRBJ1-2; 7 positions agree with TRBD1. CDR3 in amino acids: CASSARQGGGYTF. DNA for the CDR3: TGTGCCAGCAGCGCCCGACAGGGTGGAGGCTACACCTTC.